This T cell receptor beta chain derives from a study of T cell repertoires in cytomegalovirus infection. For the study at large: Selected CMV epitopes included recently identified HLA-C-restricted ones as well as well-studied HLA-B-restricted ones. Public TCR beta signatures indicated both CMV infection and matching HLA type.

MiXCR, run by TCRdb on the reads, gives a single entry per CDR3 protein. The sample holds about 830,000 distinct CDR3 sequences, less than 35% seen once. CDR3 length: 12 residues. V was shortened by 6 bases and J by 5 bases, with 10 bases between the two germline ends. Study-level findings and limits: The ex vivo response was dominated by HLA-C-restricted CMV-specific TCR beta clonotypes. Adding up the frequency of public TCR beta families identified people who carried CMV plus the relevant HLA.

In regard to this clonotype: Its cognate antigen is unknown.

The input for sequencing was cultured CD8+ T cells from PBMCs, taken from culture after CMV antigen stimulation. The chain carries TRBV12-3 or TRBV12-4 and TRBJ1-1; D call uncertain. This clonotype was sampled from a human donor in good health (CMV status not recorded). Some clones in this sample may be carry-over from other donors' samples. The CDR3 spells CASRVVITEAFF. The CDR3 nucleotides are TGTGCCAGCAGGGTCGTAATAACTGAAGCTTTCTTT.